A single sample is the source of the 23 T cell receptor beta chains below, sequenced in a study of T cell responses to AZD1222 COVID-19 vaccine. Clones were read by immunoSEQ multiplex PCR, and TCRdb kept only the in-frame ones, dropping some. The sample has roughly 120,000 clones; approximately 89% are singletons. The sequences come from peripheral blood, collected 28 days after the second AZD1222 dose. The receptors derive from an adult who received the AZD1222 COVID-19 vaccine.

This chain connects TRBV7-3 to TRBJ1-1; 7 bases are shared with TRBD1. CDR3 length: 13 residues. CDR1 is SGHTA and CDR2 is FQGTGA in the germline V gene. V was clipped by 5 bases and J by 7 bases; unmatched bases: 7. The CDR3 region has the DNA TGTGCCAGCAGCGAGGGGGCATGGGGTGAAGCTTTCTTT. It is translated as CASSEGAWGEAFF.

The rearrangement links TRBV19 to TRBJ1-2, with D unclear. CDR3 length: 14 residues. Per the germline V gene, CDR1 is LNHDA and CDR2 is SQIVND (reference sequence). With 3 bases removed from V and 1 base from J, the gap between germline ends came to 9 bases. CDR3 nucleotide sequence: TGTGCCAGTAGTATGCAACAGCGTAACTATGGCTACACCTTC. The encoded protein is CASSMQQRNYGYTF.

The V gene is TRBV9, the J gene TRBJ2-4; 9 bases are shared with TRBD1. CDR1 is SGDLS and CDR2 is YYNGEE in the germline V gene. With 3 bases clipped from V and 4 bases from J, the junction kept 5 bases outside the gene matches. The CDR3 extends over 15 amino acids. The CDR3 nucleotides read TGTGCCAGCAGCGCCCCGGACAGGGGAAAAAACATTCAGTACTTC. This encodes CASSAPDRGKNIQYF. The full variable domain, with the rest looked up from reference TRBV9 and TRBJ2-4, is DSGVTQTPKHLITATGQRVTLRCSPRSGDLSVYWYQQSLDQGLQFLIQYYNGEERAKGNILERFSAQQFPDLHSELNLSSLELGDSALYFCASSAPDRGKNIQYFGAGTRLSVL.

The CDR3 DNA reads as TGTGCCAGTAGTATAAGCGGGGTAGAGTTCTTC. Its translation: CASSISGVEFF. The chain uses TRBV19 and TRBJ2-1; TRBD2 aligns across 7 bases. V lost 2 bases, J lost 14 bases, and 3 bases stayed unmatched. The CDR3 is 11 amino acids. Germline-derived CDR1 and CDR2 are LNHDA and SQIVND (reference sequence).

The rearrangement links TRBV27 to TRBJ1-5; 9 positions agree with TRBD1. Germline V gives CDR1 MNHEY, CDR2 SMNVEV (reference sequence). There are 19 residues in the CDR3. Losses at the gene ends were 5 bases for V and 2 bases for J; bases not matched to a gene: 16. For the CDR3, the DNA is TGTGCCAGCAGTCAACTCTATGGGACAGGGCGGATTGGCAATCAGCCCCAGCATTTT. It yields the protein CASSQLYGTGRIGNQPQHF.

The chain joins TRBV30 to TRBJ1-3; D uncertain. This CDR3 is 13 amino acids long. V was shortened by 4 bases and J by 4 bases, with 11 bases between the two germline ends. The germline V gene encodes CDR1 GTSNPN and CDR2 SVGIG (reference sequence). CDR3 sequence (DNA): TGTGCCTGGACTGCGTCCGGAGGAAACACCATATATTTT. Its translation is CAWTASGGNTIYF.

The chain is built from TRBV9 and TRBJ2-1; D gene ambiguous. Germline CDR1 is SGDLS and CDR2 is YYNGEE. V was cut by 4 bases and J by 6 bases, with 8 bases left in between. The CDR3 is made up of 12 amino acids. CDR3 nucleotides: TGTGCCAGCAGCCCGTACCCCAATGAGCAGTTCTTC. Translation gives CASSPYPNEQFF.

This chain links TRBV15 with TRBJ2-5; 10 bases are a match to TRBD1. V lost 6 bases, J lost 1 base, and 5 bases stayed unmatched. CDR1 and CDR2 from the germline V gene are LNHNV and YYDKDF (reference sequence). The CDR3 sequence is 15 residues long. CDR3 sequence: CATRTGGGIQETQYF. The DNA of the CDR3 is TGTGCCACCAGGACAGGGGGCGGGATCCAAGAGACCCAGTACTTC.

The J gene is TRBJ1-5, the V gene TRBV7-9, with D possibly being TRBD1 (5 bases). The CDR3 consists of 16 residues. Trimming shortened V by 1 base and J by 11 bases, and 21 bases separated the two germline ends. Germline CDR1 SEHNR, CDR2 FQNEAQ (reference sequence). Here the CDR3 DNA reads TGTGCCAGCAGCTTAGGAATGTTCGGGGCGAGTAAGACCCAGCATTTT. It translates to CASSLGMFGASKTQHF.

The CDR3 sequence: CASSPAAGERTDTQYF. The CDR3 nucleotides are TGTGCCAGCAGCCCCGCTGCGGGAGAGAGAACAGATACGCAGTATTTT. The V gene is TRBV5-4, the J gene TRBJ2-3, with TRBD2 matching over 7 bases. The trim removed 4 bases at V and 3 bases at J, leaving 11 bases unmatched. This CDR3 is 16 amino acids long. Germline lookup yields CDR1 SGHNT and CDR2 YYREEE (reference sequence).

The chain couples TRBV5-1 to TRBJ1-1; D may be TRBD1 (6 bases). This CDR3 is built from 15 residues. Germline V lookup: CDR1 SGHRS, CDR2 YFSETQ. V gave up 1 base and J gave up 1 base, with 11 bases separating them. The CDR3 loop reads CASSLFQGTNTEAFF. The CDR3 bases are TGCGCCAGCAGCTTGTTCCAGGGGACGAACACTGAAGCTTTCTTT.

The rearrangement links TRBV25-1 to TRBJ1-5; the D is unclear. Germline assignment: CDR1 MGHDK and CDR2 SYGVNS. The ends were cut back, 3 bases at V and 0 bases at J, with 9 bases in the middle. This CDR3 has 15 amino acids. The CDR3: CASSDRKGSNQPQHF. The CDR3 DNA reads as TGTGCCAGCAGTGATCGTAAGGGTAGCAATCAGCCCCAGCATTTT.

This clone was observed a handful of times. The chain employs TRBV5-1 and TRBJ2-7, with D tentatively TRBD2 (5 bases). Germline V gene lookup returns CDR1 SGHRS and CDR2 YFSETQ. The CDR3 spans 13 residues. The V end was cut by 5 bases, the J end by 2 bases, with 11 bases between. CDR3 region: CASRAEGTYEQYF. The CDR3 DNA is TGCGCCAGCAGGGCTGAGGGAACCTACGAGCAGTACTTC.

V usage is TRBV14 and J usage is TRBJ2-5, with a tentative D call TRBD2 (5 bases). The germline V and J ends were trimmed by 1 base and 7 bases, with 7 bases remaining between them. This CDR3 comprises 12 residues. CDR1 and CDR2 (germline): SGHDN, FVKESK. Here the CDR3 reads CASSQAAGTQYF. The CDR3 DNA is TGTGCCAGCAGCCAAGCCGCGGGGACCCAGTACTTC.

The chain couples TRBV6-1 to TRBJ2-1; D call uncertain. Germline V CDR1 and CDR2: MNHNS, SASEGT. Deletions cut 0 bases from V and 15 bases from J, with 18 bases between. The CDR3 sequence is 14 residues long. In nucleotides, the CDR3 is TGTGCCAGCAGTGAAGCGCAACGTCCCACCCAGCCGTTCTTC. Its protein product is CASSEAQRPTQPFF.

The chain uses TRBV19 and TRBJ1-4, with D uncertain. The V gene's germline CDR1 is LNHDA and CDR2 SQIVND (reference sequence). The CDR3 loop spans 14 amino acids. V shed 3 bases and J shed 5 bases, with 10 bases lying between them. CDR3 amino acids: CASSMTRPNEKLFF. In DNA form, the CDR3 reads TGTGCCAGTAGTATGACCCGGCCGAATGAAAAACTGTTTTTT.

The J gene is TRBJ1-3, the V gene TRBV7-9; D is ambiguous. Trimming stripped 1 base from V and 4 bases from J, with 5 bases between. This CDR3 is built from 13 residues. Per the germline V gene, CDR1 is SEHNR and CDR2 is FQNEAQ (reference sequence). The chain's CDR3 is CASSLDSGNTIYF. CDR3 coding DNA: TGTGCCAGCAGCTTAGATTCGGGAAACACCATATATTTT.

The chain carries TRBV18 and TRBJ2-7; 7 bases are shared with TRBD1. Losses at the gene ends were 0 bases for V and 5 bases for J; bases not matched to a gene: 10. The CDR3 loop spans 16 amino acids. In germline, CDR1 is KGHSH, CDR2 LQKENI. This CDR3 reads CASSPPNRGLKNEQYF. CDR3 nucleotides: TGTGCCAGCTCACCACCGAACAGGGGCCTAAAGAACGAGCAGTACTTC. Variable domain in full (rest from reference TRBV18 and TRBJ2-7): NAGVMQNPRHLVRRRGQEARLRCSPMKGHSHVYWYRQLPEEGLKFMVYLQKENIIDESGMPKERFSAEFPKEGPSILRIQQVVRGDSAAYFCASSPPNRGLKNEQYFGPGTRLTVT.

Note on this clone: One end of the junction does not line up with germline, which may come from a read error. The chain recombines TRBV5-1 with TRBJ1-4, with a possible D match to TRBD1 (5 bases). CDR3 length: 15 amino acids. Germline CDR1 reads SGHRS; CDR2 reads YFSETQ. The DNA for the CDR3 is TGCGCCAGCAGCTCCTTACCGGGACTTAGCACCTTGCGGCTCTTT. Translated, it gives CASSSLPGLSTLRLF.

The V call is TRBV10-2, the J call TRBJ1-2; D perhaps matches TRBD1 (6 bases). This CDR3 comprises 15 residues. Germline V gene data show CDR1 as WSHSY and CDR2 as SAAADI. V gave up 6 bases and J gave up 3 bases, with 17 bases separating them. CDR3 nucleotide sequence: TGCGCCAGCAGCCTCCTCTTGGGGGCCCACTATGGCTACACCTTC. This encodes CASSLLLGAHYGYTF.

This chain joins TRBV28 and TRBJ2-1; 9 positions match TRBD1. Germline trimming cut 6 bases from V and 7 bases from J; bases unmatched to any gene: 13. The CDR3 loop spans 16 amino acids. Germline V gives CDR1 MDHEN, CDR2 SYDVKM. CDR3 coding DNA: TGTGCCAGCAGCCCGGGCGAGACAGGGGGAAGGAATGAGCAGTTCTTC. This encodes CASSPGETGGRNEQFF.

The chain is built from TRBV7-2 and TRBJ2-3, with TRBD2 matching 7 bases. Per germline, CDR1 SGHTA and CDR2 FQGNSA. After removal of 4 bases from V and 6 bases from J, the junction contained 7 bases not matched to a gene. The CDR3 has 14 amino acids. This CDR3 is CASSSGLELDTQYF. CDR3 in DNA: TGTGCCAGCAGCTCTGGACTAGAGCTGGATACGCAGTATTTT.

The rearrangement uses TRBV3-1 (or the pseudogene TRBV3-2) and TRBJ2-5; perhaps TRBD1 as D (6 bases). The CDR3 has 15 residues. V was pared by 6 bases and J by 5 bases, with 19 bases between. CDR1 and CDR2 from the germline V gene are LGHDT and YNNKEL (reference sequence). In DNA form, the CDR3 reads TGTGCCAGCAGTCTTTCAGGGGCCCTCGGGGAGACCCAGTACTTC. Protein sequence: CASSLSGALGETQYF.